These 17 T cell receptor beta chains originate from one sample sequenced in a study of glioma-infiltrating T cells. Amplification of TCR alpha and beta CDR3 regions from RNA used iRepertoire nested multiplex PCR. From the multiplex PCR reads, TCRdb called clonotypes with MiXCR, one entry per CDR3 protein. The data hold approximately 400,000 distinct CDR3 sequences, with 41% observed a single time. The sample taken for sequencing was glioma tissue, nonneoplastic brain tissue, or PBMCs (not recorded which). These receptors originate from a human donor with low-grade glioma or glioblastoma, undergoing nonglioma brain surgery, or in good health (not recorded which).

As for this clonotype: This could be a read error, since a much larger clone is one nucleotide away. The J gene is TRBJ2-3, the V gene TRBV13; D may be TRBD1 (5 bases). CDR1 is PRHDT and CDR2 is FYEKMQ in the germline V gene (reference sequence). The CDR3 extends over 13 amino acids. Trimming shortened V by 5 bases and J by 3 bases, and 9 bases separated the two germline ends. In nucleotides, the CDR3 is TGTGCCAGCAGCAATCAGGGTACAGATACGCAGTATTTT. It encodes CASSNQGTDTQYF.

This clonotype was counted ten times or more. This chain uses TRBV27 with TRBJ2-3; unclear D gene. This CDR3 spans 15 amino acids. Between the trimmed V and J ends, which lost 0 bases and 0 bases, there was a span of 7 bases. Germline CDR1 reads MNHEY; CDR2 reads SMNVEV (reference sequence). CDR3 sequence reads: CASSLSLLSTDTQYF. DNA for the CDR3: TGTGCCAGCAGTTTATCGTTGCTCAGCACAGATACGCAGTATTTT.

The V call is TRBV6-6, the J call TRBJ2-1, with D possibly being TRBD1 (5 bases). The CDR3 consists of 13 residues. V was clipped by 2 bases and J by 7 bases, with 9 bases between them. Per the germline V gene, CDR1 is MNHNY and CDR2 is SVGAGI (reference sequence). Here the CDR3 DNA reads TGTGCCAGCAGTTACGCAGGGTTAAATGAGCAGTTCTTC. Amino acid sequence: CASSYAGLNEQFF.

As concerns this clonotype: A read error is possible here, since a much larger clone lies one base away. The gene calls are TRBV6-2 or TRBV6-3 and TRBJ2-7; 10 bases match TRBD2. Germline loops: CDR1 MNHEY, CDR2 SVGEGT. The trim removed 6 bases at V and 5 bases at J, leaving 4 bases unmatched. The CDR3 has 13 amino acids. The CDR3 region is CASRLAGNHEQYF. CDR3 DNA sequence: TGTGCCAGCAGACTAGCGGGAAACCACGAGCAGTACTTC.

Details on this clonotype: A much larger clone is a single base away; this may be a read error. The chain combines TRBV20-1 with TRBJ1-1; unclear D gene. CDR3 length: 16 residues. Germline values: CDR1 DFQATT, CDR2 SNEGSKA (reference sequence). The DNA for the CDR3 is TGCAGTGCTAGAGATGAGAACAGCCTCATGAACACTAAAGCTTTCTTT. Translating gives CSARDENSLMNTKAFF.

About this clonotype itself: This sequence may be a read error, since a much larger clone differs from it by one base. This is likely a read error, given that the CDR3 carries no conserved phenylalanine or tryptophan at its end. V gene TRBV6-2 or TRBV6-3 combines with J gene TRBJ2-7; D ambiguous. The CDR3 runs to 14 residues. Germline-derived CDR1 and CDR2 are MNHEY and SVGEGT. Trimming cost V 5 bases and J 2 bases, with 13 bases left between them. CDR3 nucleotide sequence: TGTGCCAGCAGTACTCGACACTTAACCTACGAGCAGTACCTC. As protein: CASSTRHLTYEQYL.

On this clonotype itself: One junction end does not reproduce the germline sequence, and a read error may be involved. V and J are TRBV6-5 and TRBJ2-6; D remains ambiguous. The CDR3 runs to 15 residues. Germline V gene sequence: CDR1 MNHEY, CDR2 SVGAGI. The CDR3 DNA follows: TGTGCCAGCGGTTACGCGTACTCTGGGGCCAACGTCCTGACTTTC. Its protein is CASGYAYSGANVLTF.

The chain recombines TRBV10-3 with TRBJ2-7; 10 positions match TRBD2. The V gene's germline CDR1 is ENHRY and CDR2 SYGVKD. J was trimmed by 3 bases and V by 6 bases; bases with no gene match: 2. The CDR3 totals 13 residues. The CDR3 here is CAIRGTSVYEQYF. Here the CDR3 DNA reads TGTGCCATCAGAGGGACTAGCGTCTACGAGCAGTACTTC.

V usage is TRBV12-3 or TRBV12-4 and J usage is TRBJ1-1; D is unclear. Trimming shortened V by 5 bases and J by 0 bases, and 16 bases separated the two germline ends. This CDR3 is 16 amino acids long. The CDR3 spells CASSQWGGPMNTEAFF. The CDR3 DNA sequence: TGTGCCAGCAGTCAATGGGGAGGCCCCATGAACACTGAAGCTTTCTTT.

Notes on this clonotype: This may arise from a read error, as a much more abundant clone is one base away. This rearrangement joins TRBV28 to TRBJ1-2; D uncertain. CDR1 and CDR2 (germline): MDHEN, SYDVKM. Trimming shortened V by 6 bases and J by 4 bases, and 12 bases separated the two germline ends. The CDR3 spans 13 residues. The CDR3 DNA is TGTGCCAGCAGATTCGGTCATAGCTATGGCTACACCTTC. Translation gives CASRFGHSYGYTF.

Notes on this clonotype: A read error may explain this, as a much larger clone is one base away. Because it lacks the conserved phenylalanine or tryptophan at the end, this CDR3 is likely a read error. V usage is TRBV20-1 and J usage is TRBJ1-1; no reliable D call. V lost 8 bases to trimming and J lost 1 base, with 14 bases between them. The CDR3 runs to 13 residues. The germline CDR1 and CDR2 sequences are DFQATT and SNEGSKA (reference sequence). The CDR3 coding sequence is TGCAGTTTAACATCGGGAAGGAACACTGAAGCTTTCCTT. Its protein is CSLTSGRNTEAFL.

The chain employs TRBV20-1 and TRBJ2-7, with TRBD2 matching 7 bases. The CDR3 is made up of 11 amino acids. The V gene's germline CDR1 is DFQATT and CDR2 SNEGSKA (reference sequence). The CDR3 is CGPSGNYEQYV. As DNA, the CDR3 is TGCGGCCCAAGCGGGAACTACGAGCAGTACGTC.

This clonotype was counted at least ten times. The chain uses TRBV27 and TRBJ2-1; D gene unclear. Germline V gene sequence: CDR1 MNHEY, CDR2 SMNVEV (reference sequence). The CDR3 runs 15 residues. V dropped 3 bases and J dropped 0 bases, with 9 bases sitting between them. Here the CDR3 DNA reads TGTGCCAGCAGTTTCTCCCCGTACTCCTACAATGAGCAGTTCTTC. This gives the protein CASSFSPYSYNEQFF.

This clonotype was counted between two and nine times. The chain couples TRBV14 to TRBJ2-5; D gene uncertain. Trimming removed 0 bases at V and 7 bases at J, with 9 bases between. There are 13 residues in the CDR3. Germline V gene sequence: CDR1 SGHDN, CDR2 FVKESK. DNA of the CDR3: TGTGCCAGCAGCCAAGAGATCCCGGGGACCCAGTACTTC. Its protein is CASSQEIPGTQYF.

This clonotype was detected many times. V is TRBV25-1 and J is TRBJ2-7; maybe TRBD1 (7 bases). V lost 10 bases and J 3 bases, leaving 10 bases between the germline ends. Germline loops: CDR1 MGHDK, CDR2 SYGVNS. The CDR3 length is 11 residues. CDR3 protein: CATRGDYEQYF. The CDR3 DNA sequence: TGTGCCACCAGGGGGGACTACGAGCAGTACTTC.

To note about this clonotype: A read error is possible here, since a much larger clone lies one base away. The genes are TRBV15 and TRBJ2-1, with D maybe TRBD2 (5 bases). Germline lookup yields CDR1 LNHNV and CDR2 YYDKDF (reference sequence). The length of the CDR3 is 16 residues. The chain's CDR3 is CATSIAYPGFYNEKFF. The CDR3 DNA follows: TGTGCCACCAGCATCGCTTACCCGGGATTTTACAATGAGAAGTTCTTC.

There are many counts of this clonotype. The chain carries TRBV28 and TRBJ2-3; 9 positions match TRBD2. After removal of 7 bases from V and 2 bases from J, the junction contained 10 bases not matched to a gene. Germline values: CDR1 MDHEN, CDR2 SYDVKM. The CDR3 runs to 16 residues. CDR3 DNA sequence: TGTGCCAGCAATTCAGGACTAGCGAGAATCACAGATACGCAGTATTTT. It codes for CASNSGLARITDTQYF.